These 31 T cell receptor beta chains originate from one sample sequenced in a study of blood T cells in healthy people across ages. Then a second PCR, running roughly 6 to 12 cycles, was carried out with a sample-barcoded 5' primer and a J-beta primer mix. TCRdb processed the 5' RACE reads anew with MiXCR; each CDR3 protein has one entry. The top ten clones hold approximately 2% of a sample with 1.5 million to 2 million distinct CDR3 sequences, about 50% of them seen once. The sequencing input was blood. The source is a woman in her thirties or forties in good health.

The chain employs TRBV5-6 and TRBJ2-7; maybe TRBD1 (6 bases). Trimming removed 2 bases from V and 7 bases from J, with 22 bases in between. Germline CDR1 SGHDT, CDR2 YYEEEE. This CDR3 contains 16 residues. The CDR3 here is CASSFIVGVRGNEQYF. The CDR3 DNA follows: TGTGCCAGCAGCTTTATAGTTGGTGTCAGGGGCAATGAGCAGTACTTC.

CDR3 nucleotides: TGTGCCAGCTCAGGAGGCACTCTTAGTGCAGATACGCAGTATTTT. Residues: CASSGGTLSADTQYF. The chain couples TRBV2 to TRBJ2-3, with D possibly being TRBD2 (5 bases). This CDR3 contains 15 residues. The ends were cut back, 8 bases at V and 4 bases at J, with 19 bases in the middle. Germline V gene sequence: CDR1 SNHLY, CDR2 FYNNEI.

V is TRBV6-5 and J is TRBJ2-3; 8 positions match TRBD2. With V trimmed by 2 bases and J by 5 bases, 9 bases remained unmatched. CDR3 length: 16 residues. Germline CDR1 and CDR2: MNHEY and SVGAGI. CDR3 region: CASSYRTSMRVDTQYF. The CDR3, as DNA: TGTGCCAGCAGTTACCGGACTAGCATGCGAGTAGATACGCAGTATTTT.

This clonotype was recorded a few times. The CDR3 loop is CASSPRGRGSDIQYF. In nucleotides, the CDR3 is TGTGCCAGCAGTCCGCGTGGGAGGGGGTCGGACATTCAGTACTTC. The rearrangement uses TRBV27 and TRBJ2-4, with D tentatively TRBD2 (7 bases). The V end lost 5 bases, the J end lost 8 bases, and 19 bases lay between the germline ends. In germline, CDR1 is MNHEY, CDR2 SMNVEV (reference sequence). The CDR3 is 15 amino acids.

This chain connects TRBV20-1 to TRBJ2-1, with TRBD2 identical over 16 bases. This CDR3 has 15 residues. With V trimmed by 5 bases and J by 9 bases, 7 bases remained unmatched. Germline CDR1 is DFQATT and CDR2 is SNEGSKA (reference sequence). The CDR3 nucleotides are TGCAGTGCTTCCGGGACTAGCGGGGGGGCGATTGAGCAGTTCTTC. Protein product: CSASGTSGGAIEQFF.

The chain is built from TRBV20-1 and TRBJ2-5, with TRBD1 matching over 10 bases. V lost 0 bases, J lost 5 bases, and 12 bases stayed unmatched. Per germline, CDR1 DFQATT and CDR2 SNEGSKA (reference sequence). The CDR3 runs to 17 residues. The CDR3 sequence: CSARDYTGQGGGETQYF. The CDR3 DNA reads TGCAGTGCTAGAGACTACACAGGACAGGGGGGAGGCGAGACCCAGTACTTC.

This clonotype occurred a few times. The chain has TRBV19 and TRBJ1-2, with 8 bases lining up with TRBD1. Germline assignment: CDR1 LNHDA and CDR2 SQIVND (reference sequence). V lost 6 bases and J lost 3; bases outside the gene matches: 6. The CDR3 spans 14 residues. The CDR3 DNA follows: TGTGCCAGTAGAAGGGCAGGGGGCGACTATGGCTACACCTTC. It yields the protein CASRRAGGDYGYTF.

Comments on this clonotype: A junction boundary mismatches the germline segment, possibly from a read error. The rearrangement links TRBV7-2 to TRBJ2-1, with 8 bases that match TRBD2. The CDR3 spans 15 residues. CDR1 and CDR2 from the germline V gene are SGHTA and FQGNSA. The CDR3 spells CATSLAGGPYNEQFF. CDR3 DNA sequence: TGTGCCACCAGCCTGGCGGGGGGCCCATACAATGAGCAGTTCTTC.

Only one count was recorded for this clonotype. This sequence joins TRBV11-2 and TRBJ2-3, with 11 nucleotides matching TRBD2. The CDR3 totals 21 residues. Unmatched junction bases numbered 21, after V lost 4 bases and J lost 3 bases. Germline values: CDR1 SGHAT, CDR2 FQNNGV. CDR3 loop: CASSSTAGQRLAGSPTDTQYF. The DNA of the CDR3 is TGTGCCAGCAGCTCTACTGCGGGGCAACGACTAGCGGGGTCCCCTACAGATACGCAGTATTTT.

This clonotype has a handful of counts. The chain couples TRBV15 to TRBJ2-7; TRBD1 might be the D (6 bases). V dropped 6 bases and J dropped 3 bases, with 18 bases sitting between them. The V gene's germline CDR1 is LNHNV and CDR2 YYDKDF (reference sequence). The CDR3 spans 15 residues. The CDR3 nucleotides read TGTGCCACCAGACCCGACCGGGACACATACTACGAGCAGTACTTC. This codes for CATRPDRDTYYEQYF. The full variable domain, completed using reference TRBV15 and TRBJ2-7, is DAMVIQNPRYQVTQFGKPVTLSCSQTLNHNVMYWYQQKSSQAPKLLFHYYDKDFNNEADTPDNFQSRRPNTSFCFLDIRSPGLGDTAMYLCATRPDRDTYYEQYFGPGTRLTVT.

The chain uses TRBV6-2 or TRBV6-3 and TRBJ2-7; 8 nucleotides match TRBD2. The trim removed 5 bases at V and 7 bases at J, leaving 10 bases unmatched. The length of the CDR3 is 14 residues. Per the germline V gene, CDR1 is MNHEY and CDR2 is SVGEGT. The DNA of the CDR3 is TGTGCCAGCAGTAACGGGGGGGCGGATAAGGAGCAGTACTTC. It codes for CASSNGGADKEQYF.

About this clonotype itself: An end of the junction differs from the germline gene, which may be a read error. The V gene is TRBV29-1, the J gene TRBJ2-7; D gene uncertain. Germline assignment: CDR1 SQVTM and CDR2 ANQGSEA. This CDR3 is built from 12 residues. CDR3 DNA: TGCGGCGTTCAAAAGAGTTCCTACGAGCAGTACTTC. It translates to CGVQKSSYEQYF.

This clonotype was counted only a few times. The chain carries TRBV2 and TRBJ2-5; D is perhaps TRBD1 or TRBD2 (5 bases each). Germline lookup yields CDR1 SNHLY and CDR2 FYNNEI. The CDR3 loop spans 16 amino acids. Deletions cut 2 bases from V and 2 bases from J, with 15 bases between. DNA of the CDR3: TGTGCCAGCAGTGAAACCCTTGGGGGTCGGCAAGAGACCCAGTACTTC. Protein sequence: CASSETLGGRQETQYF. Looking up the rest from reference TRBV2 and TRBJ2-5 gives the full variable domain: EPEVTQTPSHQVTQMGQEVILRCVPISNHLYFYWYRQILGQKVEFLVSFYNNEISEKSEIFDDQFSVERPDGSNFTLKIRSTKLEDSAMYFCASSETLGGRQETQYFGPGTRLLVL.

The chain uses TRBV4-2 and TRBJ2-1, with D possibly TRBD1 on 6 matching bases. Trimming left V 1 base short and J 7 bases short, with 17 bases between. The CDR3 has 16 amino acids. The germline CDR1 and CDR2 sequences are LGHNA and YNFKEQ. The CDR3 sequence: CASSQAQGASYNEQFF. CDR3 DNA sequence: TGTGCCAGCAGCCAAGCACAGGGAGCGAGTTATAATGAGCAGTTCTTC.

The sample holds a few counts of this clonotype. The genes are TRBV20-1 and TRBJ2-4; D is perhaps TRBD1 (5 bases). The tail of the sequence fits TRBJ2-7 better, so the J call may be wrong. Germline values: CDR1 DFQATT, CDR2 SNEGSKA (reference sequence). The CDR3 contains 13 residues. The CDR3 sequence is CSAKMDNSYEQYF. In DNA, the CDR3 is TGCAGTGCCAAAATGGACAACTCCTACGAGCAGTACTTC.

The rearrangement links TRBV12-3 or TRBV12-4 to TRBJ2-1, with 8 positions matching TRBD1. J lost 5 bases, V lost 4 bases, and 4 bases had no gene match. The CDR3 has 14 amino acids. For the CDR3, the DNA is TGTGCCAGCAGTTCCATGACAGGGGACAATGAGCAGTTCTTC. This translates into CASSSMTGDNEQFF.

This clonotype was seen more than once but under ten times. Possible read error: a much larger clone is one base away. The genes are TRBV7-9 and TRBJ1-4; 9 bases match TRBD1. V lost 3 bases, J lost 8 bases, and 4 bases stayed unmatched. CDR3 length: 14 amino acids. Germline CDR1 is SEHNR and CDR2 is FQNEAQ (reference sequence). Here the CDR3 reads CASSLDRGKEKLFF. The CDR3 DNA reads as TGTGCCAGCAGCTTGGACAGGGGTAAAGAAAAACTGTTTTTT. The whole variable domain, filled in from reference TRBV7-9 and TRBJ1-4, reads DTGVSQNPRHKITKRGQNVTFRCDPISEHNRLYWYRQTLGQGPEFLTYFQNEAQLEKSRLLSDRFSAERPKGSFSTLEIQRTEQGDSAMYLCASSLDRGKEKLFFGSGTQLSVL.

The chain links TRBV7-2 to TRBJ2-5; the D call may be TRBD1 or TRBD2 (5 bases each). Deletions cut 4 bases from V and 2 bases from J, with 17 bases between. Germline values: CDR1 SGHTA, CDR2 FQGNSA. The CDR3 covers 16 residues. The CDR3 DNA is TGTGCCAGCAGCTCCCGGATCGGGGCAGGTCAAGAGACCCAGTACTTC. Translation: CASSSRIGAGQETQYF.

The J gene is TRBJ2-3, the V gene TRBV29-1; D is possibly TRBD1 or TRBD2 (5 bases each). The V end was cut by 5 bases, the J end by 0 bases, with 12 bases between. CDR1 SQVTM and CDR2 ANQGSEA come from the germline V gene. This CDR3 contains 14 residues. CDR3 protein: CSVTPGPSTDTQYF. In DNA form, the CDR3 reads TGCAGCGTTACCCCGGGACCGAGCACAGATACGCAGTATTTT.

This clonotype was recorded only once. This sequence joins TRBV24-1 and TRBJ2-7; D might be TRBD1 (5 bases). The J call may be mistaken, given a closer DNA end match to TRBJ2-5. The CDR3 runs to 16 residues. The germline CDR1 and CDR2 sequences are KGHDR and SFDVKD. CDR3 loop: CATSDPLLGPGETQYF. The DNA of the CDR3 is TGTGCCACCAGTGACCCCCTTTTGGGGCCAGGGGAGACCCAGTACTTC.

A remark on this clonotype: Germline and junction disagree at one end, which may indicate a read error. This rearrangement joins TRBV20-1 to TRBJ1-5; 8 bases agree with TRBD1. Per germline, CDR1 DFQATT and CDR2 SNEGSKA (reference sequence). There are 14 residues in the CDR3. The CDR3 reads CSARRPGGGQHQHF. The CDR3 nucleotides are TGCAGTGCTCGCCGCCCAGGGGGCGGTCAGCACCAGCATTTT.

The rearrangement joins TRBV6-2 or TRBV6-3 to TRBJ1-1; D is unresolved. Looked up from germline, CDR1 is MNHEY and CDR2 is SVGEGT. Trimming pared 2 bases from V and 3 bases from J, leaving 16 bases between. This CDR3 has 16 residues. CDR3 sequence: CASSYPTGSTDTEAFF. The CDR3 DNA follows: TGTGCCAGCAGTTACCCTACCGGATCGACGGACACTGAAGCTTTCTTT.

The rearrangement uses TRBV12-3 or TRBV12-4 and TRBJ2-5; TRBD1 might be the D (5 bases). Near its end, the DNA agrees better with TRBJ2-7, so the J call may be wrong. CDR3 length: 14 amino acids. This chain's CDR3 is CASSLLAGMDEQYF. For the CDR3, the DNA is TGTGCCAGCAGTTTATTGGCAGGGATGGACGAGCAGTACTTC.

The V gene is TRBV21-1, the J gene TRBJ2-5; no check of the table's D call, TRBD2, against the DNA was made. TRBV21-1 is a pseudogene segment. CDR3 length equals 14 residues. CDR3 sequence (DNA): TGTGCCAGCAGCAAAGAATGGACGGCGGGGACCCAGTACTTC. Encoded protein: CASSKEWTAGTQYF.

The CDR3 spells CASSVGWGSSPLHF. CDR3 in DNA: TGTGCCAGCAGCGTAGGGTGGGGAAGTTCACCCCTCCACTTT. The V call is TRBV9, the J call TRBJ1-6; D is undetermined. In germline, CDR1 is SGDLS, CDR2 YYNGEE. The CDR3 contains 14 residues. Trimming took off 0 bases at V and 9 bases at J, with 10 bases between the two ends.

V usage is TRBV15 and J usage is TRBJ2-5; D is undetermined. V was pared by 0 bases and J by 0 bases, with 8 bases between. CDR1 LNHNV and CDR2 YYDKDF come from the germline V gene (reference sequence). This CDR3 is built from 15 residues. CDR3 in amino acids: CATSRDNSYQETQYF. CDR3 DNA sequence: TGTGCCACCAGCAGAGACAACAGTTACCAAGAGACCCAGTACTTC.

In DNA form, the CDR3 reads TGCGCCAGCCAAGTTGACGGACTAGAGACCCAGTACTTC. Residues: CASQVDGLETQYF. The chain has TRBV5-1 and TRBJ2-7; D is possibly TRBD2 (5 bases). Gene TRBJ2-5 matches the end of the DNA better, so the J call may be wrong. This CDR3 is 13 amino acids long. From germline, CDR1 is SGHRS and CDR2 YFSETQ.

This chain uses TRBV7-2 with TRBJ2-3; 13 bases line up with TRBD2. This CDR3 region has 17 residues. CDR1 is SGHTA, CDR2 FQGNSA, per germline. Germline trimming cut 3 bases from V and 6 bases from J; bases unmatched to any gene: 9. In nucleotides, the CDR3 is TGTGCCAGCAGCTTGGGACTAGCGGGGCATGACATGGATACGCAGTATTTT. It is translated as CASSLGLAGHDMDTQYF. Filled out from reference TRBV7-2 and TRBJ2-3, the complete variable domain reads GAGVSQSPSNKVTEKGKDVELRCDPISGHTALYWYRQSLGQGLEFLIYFQGNSAPDKSGLPSDRFSAERTGGSVSTLTIQRTQQEDSAVYLCASSLGLAGHDMDTQYFGPGTRLTVL.

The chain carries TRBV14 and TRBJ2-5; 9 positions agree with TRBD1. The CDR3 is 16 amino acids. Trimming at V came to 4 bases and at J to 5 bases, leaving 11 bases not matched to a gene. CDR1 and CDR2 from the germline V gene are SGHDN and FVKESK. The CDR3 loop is CASSPGQGKILETQYF. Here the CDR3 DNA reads TGTGCCAGCAGCCCGGGACAGGGTAAAATTTTGGAGACCCAGTACTTC.

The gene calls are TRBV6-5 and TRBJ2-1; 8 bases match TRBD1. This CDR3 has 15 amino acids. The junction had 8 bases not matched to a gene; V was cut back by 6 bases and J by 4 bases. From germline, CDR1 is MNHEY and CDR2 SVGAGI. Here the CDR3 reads CASSEDRAIYNEQFF. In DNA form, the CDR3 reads TGTGCCAGCAGCGAGGACAGGGCAATTTACAATGAGCAGTTCTTC.

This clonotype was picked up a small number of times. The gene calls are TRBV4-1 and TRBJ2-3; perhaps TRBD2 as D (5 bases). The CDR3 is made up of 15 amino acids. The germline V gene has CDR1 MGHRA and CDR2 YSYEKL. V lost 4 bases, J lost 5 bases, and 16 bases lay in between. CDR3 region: CASSLAGPAGDTQYF. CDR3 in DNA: TGCGCCAGCAGCCTCGCAGGTCCCGCGGGAGATACGCAGTATTTT.